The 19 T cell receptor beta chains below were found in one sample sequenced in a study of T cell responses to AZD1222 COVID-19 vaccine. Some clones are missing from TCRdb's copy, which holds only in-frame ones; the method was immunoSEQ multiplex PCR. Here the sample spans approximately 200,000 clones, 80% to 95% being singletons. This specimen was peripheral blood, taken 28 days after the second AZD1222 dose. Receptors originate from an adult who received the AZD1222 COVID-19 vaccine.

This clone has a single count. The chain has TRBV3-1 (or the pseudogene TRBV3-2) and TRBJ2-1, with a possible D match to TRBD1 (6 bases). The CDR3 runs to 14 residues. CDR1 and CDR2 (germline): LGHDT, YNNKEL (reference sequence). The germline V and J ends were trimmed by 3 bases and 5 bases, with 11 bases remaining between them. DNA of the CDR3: TGTGCCAGCAGCCATGGACAGCCAGACAATGAGCAGTTCTTC. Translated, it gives CASSHGQPDNEQFF.

The DNA for the CDR3 is TGTGCCAGCAGCCTTTACGGGGACAGGGGAGGAACTGAAGCTTTCTTT. Its protein is CASSLYGDRGGTEAFF. The J gene is TRBJ1-1, the V gene TRBV9, with 10 bases matching TRBD1. The CDR3 consists of 16 residues. Germline-derived CDR1 and CDR2 are SGDLS and YYNGEE. The V segment lost 4 bases and the J segment 5 bases; nucleotides outside the gene matches: 11.

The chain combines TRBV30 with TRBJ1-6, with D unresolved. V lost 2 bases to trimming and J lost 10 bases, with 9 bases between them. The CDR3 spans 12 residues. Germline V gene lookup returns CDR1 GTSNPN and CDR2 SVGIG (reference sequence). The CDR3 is CAWSRVRSPLHF. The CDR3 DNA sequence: TGTGCCTGGAGTCGGGTTAGATCACCCCTCCACTTT.

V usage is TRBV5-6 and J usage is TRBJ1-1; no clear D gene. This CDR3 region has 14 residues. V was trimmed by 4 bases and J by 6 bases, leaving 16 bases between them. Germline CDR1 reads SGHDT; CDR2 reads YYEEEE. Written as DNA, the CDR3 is TGTGCCAGCAGCCGGGCCCGGACTGGGGCTGAAGCTTTCTTT. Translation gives CASSRARTGAEAFF.

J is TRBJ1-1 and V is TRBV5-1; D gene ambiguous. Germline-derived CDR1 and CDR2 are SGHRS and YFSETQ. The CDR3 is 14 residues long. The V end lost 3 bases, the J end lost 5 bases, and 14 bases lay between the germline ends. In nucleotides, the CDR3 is TGCGCCAGCAGCTCGCAGCCTGCCAGTACTGAAGCTTTCTTT. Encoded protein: CASSSQPASTEAFF.

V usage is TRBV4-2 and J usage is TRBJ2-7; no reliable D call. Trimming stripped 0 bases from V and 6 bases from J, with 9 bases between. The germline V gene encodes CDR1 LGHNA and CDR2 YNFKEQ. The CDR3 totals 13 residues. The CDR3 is CASSQDPSAEQYF. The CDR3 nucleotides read TGTGCCAGCAGCCAAGATCCCTCCGCCGAGCAGTACTTC.

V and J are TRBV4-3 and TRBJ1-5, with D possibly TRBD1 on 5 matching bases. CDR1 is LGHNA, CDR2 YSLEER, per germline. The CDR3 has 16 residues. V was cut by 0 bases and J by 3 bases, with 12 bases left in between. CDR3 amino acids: CASSQDVLGLNQPQHF. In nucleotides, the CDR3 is TGCGCCAGCAGCCAAGATGTTCTGGGACTCAATCAGCCCCAGCATTTT.

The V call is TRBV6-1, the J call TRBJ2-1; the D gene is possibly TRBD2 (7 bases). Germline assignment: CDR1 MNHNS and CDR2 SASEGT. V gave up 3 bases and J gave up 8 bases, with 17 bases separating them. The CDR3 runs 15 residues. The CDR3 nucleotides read TGTGCCAGCAGTGAGATTTGGGGGGGCCTCTATGAGCAGTTCTTC. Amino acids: CASSEIWGGLYEQFF.

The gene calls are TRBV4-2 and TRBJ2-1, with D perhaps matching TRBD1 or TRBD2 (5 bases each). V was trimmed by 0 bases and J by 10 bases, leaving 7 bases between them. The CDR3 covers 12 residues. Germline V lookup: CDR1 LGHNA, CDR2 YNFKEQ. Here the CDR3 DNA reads TGTGCCAGCAGCCAAGAGGGACGGGAGCAGTTCTTC. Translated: CASSQEGREQFF.

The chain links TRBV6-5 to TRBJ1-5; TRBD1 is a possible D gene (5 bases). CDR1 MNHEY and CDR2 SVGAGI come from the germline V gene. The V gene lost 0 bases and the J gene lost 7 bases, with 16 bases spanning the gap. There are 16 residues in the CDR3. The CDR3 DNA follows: TGTGCCAGCAGTTACTCGATTGGTGGGGAGGGGCAGCCCCAGCATTTT. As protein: CASSYSIGGEGQPQHF.

The CDR3: CASSQGSPLHF. In nucleotides, the CDR3 is TGTGCCAGCAGCCAAGGATCACCCCTCCACTTT. The chain joins TRBV3-1 (or the pseudogene TRBV3-2) to TRBJ1-6; unclear D gene. CDR3 length equals 11 residues. The germline V gene encodes CDR1 LGHDT and CDR2 YNNKEL (reference sequence). The germline V and J ends were trimmed by 1 base and 10 bases, with 2 bases remaining between them.

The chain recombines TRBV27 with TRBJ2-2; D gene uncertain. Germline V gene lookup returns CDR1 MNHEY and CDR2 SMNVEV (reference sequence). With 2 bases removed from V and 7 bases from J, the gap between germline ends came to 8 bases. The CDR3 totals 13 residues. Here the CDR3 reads CASSLGRGGELFF. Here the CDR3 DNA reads TGTGCCAGCAGTTTAGGACGAGGCGGGGAGCTGTTTTTT.

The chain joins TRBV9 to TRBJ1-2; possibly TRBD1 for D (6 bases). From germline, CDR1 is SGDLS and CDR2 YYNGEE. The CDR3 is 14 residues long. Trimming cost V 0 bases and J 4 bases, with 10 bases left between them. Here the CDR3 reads CASSVAGTSYGYTF. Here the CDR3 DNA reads TGTGCCAGCAGCGTAGCCGGGACAAGCTATGGCTACACCTTC. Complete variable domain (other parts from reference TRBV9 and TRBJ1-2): DSGVTQTPKHLITATGQRVTLRCSPRSGDLSVYWYQQSLDQGLQFLIQYYNGEERAKGNILERFSAQQFPDLHSELNLSSLELGDSALYFCASSVAGTSYGYTFGSGTRLTVV.

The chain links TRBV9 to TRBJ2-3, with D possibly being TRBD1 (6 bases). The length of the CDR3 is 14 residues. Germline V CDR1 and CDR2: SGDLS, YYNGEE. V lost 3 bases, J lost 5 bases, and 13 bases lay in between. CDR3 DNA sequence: TGTGCCAGCAGCGCGACAGGTTATGTAGATACGCAGTATTTT. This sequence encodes CASSATGYVDTQYF.

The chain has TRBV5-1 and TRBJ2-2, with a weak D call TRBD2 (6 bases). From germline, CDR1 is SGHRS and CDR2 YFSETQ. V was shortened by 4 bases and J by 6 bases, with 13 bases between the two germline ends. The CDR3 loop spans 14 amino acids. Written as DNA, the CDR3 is TGCGCCAGCAGCGACAGACTAGGCGCCGGGGAGCTGTTTTTT. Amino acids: CASSDRLGAGELFF.

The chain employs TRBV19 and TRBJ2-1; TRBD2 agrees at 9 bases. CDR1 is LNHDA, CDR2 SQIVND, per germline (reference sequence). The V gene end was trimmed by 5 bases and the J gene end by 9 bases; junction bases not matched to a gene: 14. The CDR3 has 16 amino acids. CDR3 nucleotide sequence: TGTGCCAGTAGTTTCTCCCCGGGTGCGGGGGGGGGTGAGCAGTTCTTC. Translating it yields CASSFSPGAGGGEQFF.

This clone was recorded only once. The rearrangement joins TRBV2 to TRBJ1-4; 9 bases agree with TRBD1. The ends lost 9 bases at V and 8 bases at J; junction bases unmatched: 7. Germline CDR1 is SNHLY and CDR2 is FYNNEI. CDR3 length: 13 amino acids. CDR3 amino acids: CARQMDRGEKLFF. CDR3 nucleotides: TGTGCCAGGCAGATGGACAGGGGCGAAAAACTGTTTTTT.

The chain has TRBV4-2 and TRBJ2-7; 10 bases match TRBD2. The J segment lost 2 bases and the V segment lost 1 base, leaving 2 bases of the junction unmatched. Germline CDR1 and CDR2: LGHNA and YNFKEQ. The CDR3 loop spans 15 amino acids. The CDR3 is CASSQGGLAPYEQYF. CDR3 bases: TGTGCCAGCAGCCAAGGGGGACTAGCGCCCTACGAGCAGTACTTC.

The DNA of the CDR3 is TGTGCCAGCAGCCCGACAGGGGCAACTAATGAAAAACTGTTTTTT. This codes for CASSPTGATNEKLFF. V and J are TRBV11-2 and TRBJ1-4; 8 bases agree with TRBD1. This CDR3 region has 15 residues. With V trimmed by 5 bases and J by 0 bases, 2 bases remained unmatched. Germline values: CDR1 SGHAT, CDR2 FQNNGV.